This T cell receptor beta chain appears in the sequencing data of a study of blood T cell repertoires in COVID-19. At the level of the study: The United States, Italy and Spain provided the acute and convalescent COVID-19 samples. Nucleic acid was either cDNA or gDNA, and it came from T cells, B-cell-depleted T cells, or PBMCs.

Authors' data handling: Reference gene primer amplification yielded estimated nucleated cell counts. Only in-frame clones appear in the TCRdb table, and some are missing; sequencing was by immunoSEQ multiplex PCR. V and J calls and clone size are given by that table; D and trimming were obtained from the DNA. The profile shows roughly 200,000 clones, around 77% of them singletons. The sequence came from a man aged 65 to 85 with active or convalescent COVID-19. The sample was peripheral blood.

CDR3 region: CAWHPKRLAGGPGSYNEQFF. The CDR3, as DNA: TGTGCCTGGCACCCAAAGAGGCTAGCGGGGGGGCCTGGGTCCTACAATGAGCAGTTCTTC. V usage is TRBV30 and J usage is TRBJ2-1; 12 bases agree with TRBD2. The V gene's germline CDR1 is GTSNPN and CDR2 SVGIG (reference sequence). This CDR3 contains 20 residues. The junction had 18 bases not matched to a gene; V was cut back by 5 bases and J by 1 base. The full variable domain, in which reference TRBV30 and TRBJ2-1 provide the parts outside the CDR3, is SQTIHQWPATLVQPVGSPLSLECTVEGTSNPNLYWYRQAAGRGLQLLFYSVGIGQISSEVPQNLSASRPQDRQFILSSKKLLLSDSGFYLCAWHPKRLAGGPGSYNEQFFGPGTRLTVL.